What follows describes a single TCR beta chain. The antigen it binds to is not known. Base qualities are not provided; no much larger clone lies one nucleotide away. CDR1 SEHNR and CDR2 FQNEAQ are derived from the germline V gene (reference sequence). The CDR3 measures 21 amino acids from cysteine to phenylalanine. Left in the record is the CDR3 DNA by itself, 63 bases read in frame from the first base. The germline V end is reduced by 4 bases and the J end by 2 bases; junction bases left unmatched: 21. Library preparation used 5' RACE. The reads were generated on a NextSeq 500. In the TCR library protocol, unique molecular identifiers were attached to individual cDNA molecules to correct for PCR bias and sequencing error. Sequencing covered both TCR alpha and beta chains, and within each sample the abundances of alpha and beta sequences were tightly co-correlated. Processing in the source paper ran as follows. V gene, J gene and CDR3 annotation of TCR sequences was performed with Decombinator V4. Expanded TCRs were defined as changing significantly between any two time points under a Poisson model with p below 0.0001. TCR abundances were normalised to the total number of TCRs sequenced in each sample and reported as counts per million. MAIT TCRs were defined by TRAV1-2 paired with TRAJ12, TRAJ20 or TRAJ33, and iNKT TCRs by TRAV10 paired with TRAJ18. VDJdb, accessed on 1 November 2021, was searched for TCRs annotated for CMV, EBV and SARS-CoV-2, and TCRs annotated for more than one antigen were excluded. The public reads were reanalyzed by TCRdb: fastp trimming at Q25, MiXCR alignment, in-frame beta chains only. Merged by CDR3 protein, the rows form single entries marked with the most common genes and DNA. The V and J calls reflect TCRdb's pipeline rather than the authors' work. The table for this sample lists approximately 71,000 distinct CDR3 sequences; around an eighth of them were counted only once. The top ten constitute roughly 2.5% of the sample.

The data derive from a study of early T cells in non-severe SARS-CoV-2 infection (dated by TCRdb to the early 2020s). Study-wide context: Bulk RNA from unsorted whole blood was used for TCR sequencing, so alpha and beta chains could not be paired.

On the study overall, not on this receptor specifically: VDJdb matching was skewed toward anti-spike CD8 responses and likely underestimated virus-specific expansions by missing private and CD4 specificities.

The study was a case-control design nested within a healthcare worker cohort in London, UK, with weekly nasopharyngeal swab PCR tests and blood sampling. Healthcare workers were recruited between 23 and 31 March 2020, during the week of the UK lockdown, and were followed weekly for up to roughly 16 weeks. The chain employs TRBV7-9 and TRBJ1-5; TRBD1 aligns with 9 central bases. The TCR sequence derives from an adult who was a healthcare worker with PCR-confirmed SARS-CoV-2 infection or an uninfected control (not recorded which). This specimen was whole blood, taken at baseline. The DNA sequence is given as TGTGCCAGCAGCTCCTATCGTCCCTACCCGGGACAGGGAACGGGCAATCAGCCCCAGCATTTT. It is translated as CASSSYRPYPGQGTGNQPQHF. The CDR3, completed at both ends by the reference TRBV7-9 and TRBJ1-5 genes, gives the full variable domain DTGVSQNPRHKITKRGQNVTFRCDPISEHNRLYWYRQTLGQGPEFLTYFQNEAQLEKSRLLSDRFSAERPKGSFSTLEIQRTEQGDSAMYLCASSSYRPYPGQGTGNQPQHFGDGTRLSIL.